This entry lists 4 T cell receptor beta chains sequenced from one sample in a study of T cells in Graves' hyperthyroidism and ophthalmopathy (dated by TCRdb to between 2017 and 2020). The library was obtained by multiplex PCR. The data were produced on an Illumina HiSeq 2000. TCR beta CDR3 regions were amplified from RNA transcripts. For the first round of RT-PCR on the TCR CDR3, the HTBI primer set was used together with the Qiagen OneStep RT-PCR kit. TCRdb trimmed public reads at Q25 via fastp, called clones via MiXCR and kept in-frame beta chains. Each record represents a unique CDR3 protein, reported with the most common genes and DNA among its rows. This sample has roughly 350,000 distinct CDR3 sequences in its table, and roughly 14% of those were observed once. About 26% of the sample is taken by the ten largest. Material for sequencing was blood. Source of these receptors: a woman aged 25-40 years with Graves' hyperthyroidism.

The chain combines TRBV24-1 with TRBJ1-1; no reliable D call. V lost 6 bases and J 8 bases, leaving 12 bases between the germline ends. The germline CDR1 and CDR2 sequences are KGHDR and SFDVKD. The CDR3 has 12 amino acids. Here the CDR3 reads CATSRFNVEAFF. The CDR3 region has the DNA TGTGCCACCAGTCGTTTTAACGTCGAAGCTTTCTTT.

This clonotype was picked up one time. J is TRBJ2-3 and V is TRBV11-3; TRBD1 might be the D (5 bases). The CDR3 covers 11 residues. V was pared by 5 bases and J by 6 bases, with 6 bases between. The germline CDR1 and CDR2 sequences are SGHNT and YENEEA. The CDR3 nucleotides are TGTGCCAGCAGCCACAGGGATACGCAGTATTTT. Translated, it gives CASSHRDTQYF. Based on the CDR3 plus reference TRBV11-3 and TRBJ2-3, the full variable domain is EAGVVQSPRYKIIEKKQPVAFWCNPISGHNTLYWYLQNLGQGPELLIRYENEEAVDDSQLPKDRFSAERLKGVDSTLKIQPAELGDSAVYLCASSHRDTQYFGPGTRLTVL.

This clonotype was recorded many times. The V gene is TRBV12-3 or TRBV12-4, the J gene TRBJ2-3; D uncertain. The CDR3 is made up of 13 amino acids. V lost 1 base, J lost 9 bases, and 11 bases lay in between. The CDR3 DNA is TGTGCCAGCAGTTTAGAAACTGGATACACGCAGTATTTT. This translates into CASSLETGYTQYF.

The table lists this clonotype with a few counts. This sequence joins TRBV28 and TRBJ1-4, with D unclear. V dropped 6 bases and J dropped 4 bases, with 12 bases sitting between them. The CDR3 sequence is 14 residues long. Per the germline V gene, CDR1 is MDHEN and CDR2 is SYDVKM. In nucleotides, the CDR3 is TGTGCCAGCAGGCTTTTTGGGCTTAATGAAAAACTGTTTTTT. Translation: CASRLFGLNEKLFF.